Shown below are 5 T cell receptor beta chains from a single sample sequenced in a study of a mutant IDH1 vaccine in newly diagnosed glioma. Assay: immunoSEQ multiplex PCR; the TCRdb copy retains only in-frame clones and omits some. The sample shows around 56,000 clones, roughly 77% of them seen only once. This sample's time point: week 23, last vaccination. Topical imiquimod accompanied each vaccine dose, which consisted of 300 ug of mutant IDH1 20-mer peptide. No antigen is known for these receptors. The sample consisted of PBMCs, taken from a glioma patient whose treatment included an IDH1 peptide vaccine. These receptors were collected from a woman aged 40 to 55 with glioma. Some clones in this sample may be carry-over from other donors' samples.

This clone has just a few counts. The chain combines TRBV2 with TRBJ2-1, with D uncertain. The V end was cut by 4 bases, the J end by 13 bases, with 8 bases between. The CDR3 loop spans 10 amino acids. Germline V gene sequence: CDR1 SNHLY, CDR2 FYNNEI. This CDR3 is CASSVAIQFF. The CDR3 bases are TGTGCCAGCAGTGTGGCAATACAGTTCTTC.

The chain combines TRBV18 with TRBJ2-7; 8 bases fit TRBD2. The CDR3 sequence is 14 residues long. The V segment lost 3 bases and the J segment 7 bases; nucleotides outside the gene matches: 8. Per germline, CDR1 KGHSH and CDR2 LQKENI. Written as DNA, the CDR3 is TGTGCCAGCTCACCGCGGGGGGCGCAGCGGGAGCAGTACTTC. Its translation: CASSPRGAQREQYF.

This sequence joins TRBV19 and TRBJ1-2, with TRBD1 matching over 8 bases. Germline trimming cut 2 bases from V and 8 bases from J; bases unmatched to any gene: 4. This CDR3 comprises 13 residues. The germline gives CDR1 LNHDA, CDR2 SQIVND (reference sequence). CDR3 amino acids: CASSIRTGQGYTF. In nucleotides, the CDR3 is TGTGCCAGTAGTATAAGGACAGGGCAGGGCTACACCTTC.

In its sample, this clone was seen a few times. The CDR3 loop is CASSESGDAGELFF. Written as DNA, the CDR3 is TGTGCCAGCAGTGAATCTGGGGATGCCGGGGAGCTGTTTTTT. The rearrangement joins TRBV25-1 to TRBJ2-2; D ambiguous. Deletions cut 1 base from V and 6 bases from J, with 9 bases between. The germline CDR1 and CDR2 sequences are MGHDK and SYGVNS. The CDR3 covers 14 residues.

The rearrangement links TRBV4-1 to TRBJ2-3; 8 bases fit TRBD2. CDR1 and CDR2 (germline): MGHRA, YSYEKL. J lost 3 bases, V lost 0 bases, and 2 bases had no gene match. This CDR3 contains 15 residues. Here the CDR3 DNA reads TGCGCCAGCAGCCAAGATCAGCGGGAGACAGATACGCAGTATTTT. It specifies CASSQDQRETDTQYF.